A single sample gave rise to the 11 T cell receptor delta chains below, sequenced in a study of gamma-delta T cells after stem cell transplantation. TCRdb re-called clones from the RT-PCR reads via CATT. The profile covers thousands of delta-chain clones, with approximately 15% appearing a single time and 13% taken by the ten largest. Sequenced material: gamma-delta T cells. These receptors were obtained from a human donor. It is not recorded whose cells these are; they may come from a transplant donor. This table probably holds off-target reads from a library built for another chain.

The chain links TRDV2 to TRDJ1; 7 bases are shared with TRDD3. The CDR3 length is 18 residues. V trimming: 5 bases; J trimming: 3 bases; junction bases outside the gene matches: 20. Germline CDR1 GEAIGNYY, CDR2 EKD. The CDR3 coding sequence is TGTGCCTGTGTAGGCCTGGGGGGTACGCGAGGAGTGTCCGATAAACTCATCTTT. Translating gives CACVGLGGTRGVSDKLIF.

This clone counts as large. This sequence joins TRDV2 and TRDJ2; 9 nucleotides match TRDD3. Germline V gene lookup returns CDR1 GEAIGNYY and CDR2 EKD. The V gene end was trimmed by 3 bases and the J gene end by 7 bases; junction bases not matched to a gene: 11. The CDR3 has 16 amino acids. CDR3 bases: TGTGCCTGTGACCAGATGGGGGATAAGGTAGGAGCACAACTCTTCTTT. Its translation: CACDQMGDKVGAQLFF.

In its sample, this clone was seen a few times. The chain couples TRDV2 to TRDJ3; weak D call: TRDD3 (5 bases). This CDR3 is built from 18 residues. V was shortened by 2 bases and J by 0 bases, with 13 bases between the two germline ends. CDR1 is GEAIGNYY and CDR2 is EKD in the germline V gene. CDR3: CACDKAGSSSWDTRQMFF. The DNA of the CDR3 is TGTGCCTGTGACAAGGCTGGGAGTTCCTCCTGGGACACCCGACAGATGTTTTTC.

This clone was recorded a few times. This sequence joins TRDV2 and TRDJ1; 10 bases match TRDD3. Germline V gene data show CDR1 as GEAIGNYY and CDR2 as EKD. The V and J ends lost 2 bases and 1 base, in that order; junction bases with no gene match: 12. This CDR3 is built from 18 residues. CDR3 bases: TGTGCCTGTGACAAGCTGGGGGATAACGCCCTGGGCACCGATAAACTCATCTTT. It is translated as CACDKLGDNALGTDKLIF.

In this sample, this clone turned up a few times. This sequence joins TRDV2 and TRDJ3; D not resolved. The length of the CDR3 is 18 residues. The ends were cut back, 3 bases at V and 1 base at J, with 15 bases in the middle. The V gene's germline CDR1 is GEAIGNYY and CDR2 EKD. DNA for the CDR3: TGTGCCTGTGACGCAGGTACTGCTAATTCCTGGGACACCCGACAGATGTTTTTC. This gives the protein CACDAGTANSWDTRQMFF.

The chain carries TRDV2 and TRDJ3; TRDD3 agrees at 11 bases. Germline trimming cut 3 bases from V and 5 bases from J; bases unmatched to any gene: 11. The CDR3 length is 19 residues. Germline V gives CDR1 GEAIGNYY, CDR2 EKD. CDR3 loop: CACDSVLGDIPRDTRQMFF. CDR3 DNA sequence: TGTGCCTGTGACTCCGTACTGGGGGATATCCCCCGGGACACCCGACAGATGTTTTTC.

This clone came up a few times. This chain joins TRDV2 and TRDJ1; D uncertain. In germline, CDR1 is GEAIGNYY, CDR2 EKD. The CDR3 is 16 residues long. Deletions cut 0 bases from V and 0 bases from J, with 13 bases between. CDR3 in DNA: TGTGCCTGTGACACCGTATCCGCCCCGTACACCGATAAACTCATCTTT. This codes for CACDTVSAPYTDKLIF.

The chain is built from TRDV2 and TRDJ1; 10 nucleotides line up with TRDD3. This CDR3 is built from 19 residues. Per the germline V gene, CDR1 is GEAIGNYY and CDR2 is EKD. After removal of 2 bases from V and 0 bases from J, the junction contained 14 bases not matched to a gene. The CDR3 DNA sequence: TGTGCCTGTGACAAGGCTCCGGGGGATACGCGAAAACACACCGATAAACTCATCTTT. Translation gives CACDKAPGDTRKHTDKLIF.

The chain couples TRDV2 to TRDJ1; D remains ambiguous. CDR3 length: 14 residues. The germline V gene encodes CDR1 GEAIGNYY and CDR2 EKD. Deletions cut 2 bases from V and 1 base from J, with 10 bases between. CDR3 sequence (DNA): TGTGCCTGTGACAGGGTTGGTGGCACCGATAAACTCATCTTT. This sequence encodes CACDRVGGTDKLIF.

This clone was seen a handful of times. The chain combines TRDV2 with TRDJ1; 12 positions agree with TRDD3. V lost 5 bases, J lost 3 bases, and 15 bases stayed unmatched. The CDR3 extends over 18 amino acids. Germline values: CDR1 GEAIGNYY, CDR2 EKD. The CDR3 nucleotides read TGTGCCTGTGTAGGCCTGGGGGATACGCGAGGAGTGTCCGATAAACTCATCTTT. Its translation is CACVGLGDTRGVSDKLIF.

The chain carries TRDV2 and TRDJ1; 11 nucleotides line up with TRDD3. This CDR3 has 17 residues. The J segment lost 10 bases and the V segment lost 1 base, leaving 16 bases of the junction unmatched. Germline values: CDR1 GEAIGNYY, CDR2 EKD. CDR3: CACDTIPTVLGDMTLIF. The DNA for the CDR3 is TGTGCCTGTGACACAATACCGACCGTACTGGGGGATATGACACTCATCTTT.